This is a list of T cell receptor beta chains from one sample in a study of beta chain features in type 1 diabetes. Repertoires were generated with immunoSEQ multiplex PCR, while TCRdb's copy carries only in-frame clones and drops some. The sample consists of 300,000 to 400,000 clones, roughly 9.8% of them appearing once. Sequencing used central memory CD4+ T cells from blood. These receptor sequences come from a man aged 30-40 years with type 1 diabetes. The CDR3 runs from the conserved cysteine through the conserved F or W.

J	V	CDR3
TRBJ2-7	TRBV19	CASSIRENYEQYF
TRBJ1-5	TRBV4-3	CASSQEGGSQPQHF
TRBJ2-2	TRBV5-1	CASSPQGPVLNTGELFF
TRBJ1-1	TRBV29-1	CSVENAQGGEAFF
TRBJ2-7	TRBV29-1	CSTRTGGAYEQYF
TRBJ2-1	TRBV7-9	CASSLWTSDYNEQFF
TRBJ2-7	TRBV5-6	CASSLRDGTYEQYF
TRBJ2-7	TRBV7-2	CASSFGGSGNEQYF
TRBJ2-1	TRBV6-6	CASSYGSSYNEQFF
TRBJ2-1	TRBV7-2	CASSLVSVYEQFF
TRBJ2-1	TRBV4-1	CASSPLRVVGNEQFF
TRBJ2-4	TRBV6-6	CASRGQGSKNIQYF
TRBJ2-1	TRBV20-1	CSARDMNEQFF
TRBJ1-1	TRBV7-9	CASSLGGRQGVSGAFF
TRBJ2-3	TRBV10-3	CAIGGQGDSADTQYF
TRBJ2-7	TRBV10-1	CASSELGVSYEQYF
TRBJ2-5	TRBV5-4	CASSLTARETQYF
TRBJ2-3	TRBV29-1	CSVSRGGAPDTQYF
TRBJ1-1	TRBV30	CAWSRDLVNTEAFF
TRBJ2-1	TRBV2	CASSRYEPYNEQFF
TRBJ2-3	TRBV5-1	CASSPDRGLDTQYF
TRBJ2-4	TRBV28	CASSFQVTGIQYF
TRBJ1-2	TRBV6-5	CASSYKAQGVAWGYTF
TRBJ2-3	TRBV15	CATSRDREVGDTQYF
TRBJ2-5	TRBV27	CASSFLTSGRPETQYF
TRBJ2-3	TRBV28	CASRTSATDTQYF
TRBJ2-7	TRBV11-3	CASSLEGYEQYF
TRBJ2-1	TRBV4-2	CASSQKGGPVSYNEQFF
TRBJ1-2	TRBV18	CASSLYQAGGIYGYTF
TRBJ1-2	TRBV6-6	CASSADTNYGYTF
TRBJ2-2	TRBV18	CASSLTGTQNTGELFF
TRBJ2-1	TRBV2	CASSEFVGNEQFF
TRBJ1-2	TRBV7-2	CASSADRGRGYGYTF
TRBJ2-1	TRBV2	CASSGWEGYNEQFF
TRBJ1-4	TRBV5-4	CASSQGGGKDEKLFF
TRBJ1-5	TRBV2	CASSEEAGGNQPQHF
TRBJ1-4	TRBV28	CASRGRRRAANEKLFF
TRBJ1-1	TRBV29-1	CSGIRSTEAFF
TRBJ2-7	TRBV18	CASSPGPREGYEQYF
TRBJ2-7	TRBV28	CASSFGGRGEQYF
TRBJ2-7	TRBV6-6	CASSYSGEMSYEQYF
TRBJ1-2	TRBV6-5	CASSYQVQGNYGYTF
TRBJ2-1	TRBV30	CAWSSPWGRGGGNEQFF
TRBJ1-4	TRBV5-1	CASSPQPGAGEATFF
TRBJ2-1	TRBV5-6	CASSPSGVDNEQFF
TRBJ1-5	TRBV7-2	CASSLVWSSNQPQHF